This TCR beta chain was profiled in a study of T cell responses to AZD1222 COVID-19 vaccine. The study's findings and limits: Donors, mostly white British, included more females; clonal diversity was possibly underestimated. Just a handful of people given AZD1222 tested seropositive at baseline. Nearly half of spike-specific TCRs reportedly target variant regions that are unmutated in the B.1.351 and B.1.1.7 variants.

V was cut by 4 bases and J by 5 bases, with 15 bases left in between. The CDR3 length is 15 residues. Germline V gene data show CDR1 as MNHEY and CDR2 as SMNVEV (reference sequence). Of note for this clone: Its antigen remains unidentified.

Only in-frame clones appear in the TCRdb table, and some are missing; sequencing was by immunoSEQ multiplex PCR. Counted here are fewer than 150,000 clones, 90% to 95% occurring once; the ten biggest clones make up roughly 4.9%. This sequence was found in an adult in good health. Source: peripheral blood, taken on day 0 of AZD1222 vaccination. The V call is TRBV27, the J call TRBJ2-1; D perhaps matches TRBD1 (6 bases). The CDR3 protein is CASSSRDIANNEQFF. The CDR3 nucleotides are TGTGCCAGCAGTTCCCGGGACATAGCCAACAATGAGCAGTTCTTC.